This T cell receptor (beta chain) was recovered during a study of T cell repertoires in cytomegalovirus infection. In the study overall: A matching HLA type, together with CMV infection, was signaled by public TCR beta signatures. Findings and caveats of the study: Based on cumulative public TCR beta family frequency, carriers of CMV plus the relevant HLA were identified.

CDR1 is SGDLS, CDR2 YYNGEE, per germline. This CDR3 is 13 amino acids long. V lost 4 bases and J lost 8, with 15 bases in between. This clonotype appeared many times. The antigen is undetermined. TCRdb recomputed calls from the reads with MiXCR, one row per CDR3 protein. The table includes tens of thousands of distinct CDR3 sequences, approximately 24% detected once. The TCR sequence derives from a human donor in good health (CMV status not recorded). Some clones in this sample may be carry-over from other donors' samples. V usage is TRBV9 and J usage is TRBJ1-2; the D is unclear. Material: CD8+ T cells from cultured PBMCs, obtained from culture after CMV antigen stimulation. Here the CDR3 DNA reads TGTGCCAGCAGCAGAAGGACCCTGGAAGGCTACACCTTC. Translation: CASSRRTLEGYTF.